Listed below are T cell receptor beta chains from one sample, sequenced in a study of spatial heterogeneity in lung cancer. TCRdb re-called the 5' RACE reads with MiXCR, one entry per CDR3 protein. The sample has around 110,000 distinct CDR3 sequences; 9.5% to 15% are singletons. This specimen consisted of PBMCs, obtained at follow-up. The receptors here all came from a male donor with early-stage non-small cell lung cancer. The CDR3 runs from the conserved cysteine through the conserved F or W. D genes are given only for firm matches. Clone size is stated in some rows and not others, as once, few, many or a class when expanded.

NA	TRBV9	TRBJ2-2	NA	CASSVVAHSNTGELFF	TGTGCCAGCAGCGTAGTGGCTCATTCGAACACCGGGGAGCTGTTTTTT
NA	TRBV4-3	TRBJ2-6	NA	CASSQGIGANVLTF	TGCGCCAGCAGCCAAGGTATCGGGGCCAACGTCCTGACTTTC
NA	TRBV10-1	TRBJ1-5	NA	CASSEEKDKPANQPQHF	TGCGCCAGCAGTGAGGAAAAAGATAAACCAGCAAATCAGCCCCAGCATTTT
NA	TRBV18	TRBJ2-5	NA	CASSPPSEYQETQYF	TGTGCCAGCTCACCACCATCTGAGTACCAAGAGACCCAGTACTTC
NA	TRBV7-6	TRBJ2-7	NA	CASSPIGGYEQYF	TGTGCCAGCAGCCCAATAGGGGGCTACGAGCAGTACTTC
many	TRBV7-2	TRBJ1-5	NA	CASSLGRRGWNQPQHF	TGTGCCAGCAGCTTAGGAAGACGGGGGTGGAATCAGCCCCAGCATTTT
NA	TRBV6-2/TRBV6-3	TRBJ2-5	TRBD1	CASSFGTDFPGTQYF	TGTGCCAGCAGTTTCGGGACAGACTTCCCGGGGACCCAGTACTTC
many	TRBV29-1	TRBJ1-2	NA	CSVGHPQGYGYTF	TGCAGCGTCGGACACCCGCAAGGCTATGGCTACACCTTC
many	TRBV6-4	TRBJ1-2	NA	CASSDSYGYTF	TGTGCCAGCAGTGACTCCTATGGCTACACCTTC
few	TRBV20-1	TRBJ1-1	NA	CSAADRNTEAFF	TGCAGTGCAGCGGACAGGAACACTGAAGCTTTCTTT
many	TRBV6-2/TRBV6-3	TRBJ2-4	NA	CASSPLFQNIQYF	TGTGCCAGCAGTCCCTTGTTCCAAAACATTCAGTACTTC
few	TRBV4-2	TRBJ1-5	NA	CASSVARGGQPQHF	TGTGCCAGCAGCGTAGCCAGGGGAGGTCAGCCCCAGCATTTT
NA	TRBV19	TRBJ1-5	NA	CASRPPGQPQHF	TGTGCCAGTAGGCCCCCCGGTCAGCCCCAGCATTTT
many	TRBV29-1	TRBJ1-2	NA	CSVQDGTYGYTF	TGCAGCGTTCAAGATGGGACGTATGGCTACACCTTC
many	TRBV6-2/TRBV6-3	TRBJ2-1	NA	CASSLRDYNEQFF	TGTGCCAGCAGTCTCCGGGACTACAATGAGCAGTTCTTC
NA	TRBV7-3	TRBJ2-1	TRBD1	CASSRDSHNEQFF	TGTGCCAGCAGCCGGGACAGCCACAATGAGCAGTTCTTC
many	TRBV19	TRBJ2-3	NA	CASSQGGSTDTQYF	TGTGCCAGTAGTCAGGGAGGAAGCACAGATACGCAGTATTTT
few	TRBV7-2	TRBJ1-5	NA	CASSPRSSGDSNQPQHF	TGTGCCAGCAGCCCAAGGTCTTCGGGTGATAGCAATCAGCCCCAGCATTTT
NA	TRBV5-1	TRBJ1-2	NA	CASSLEGIPGYGYTF	TGCGCCAGCAGCTTGGAAGGAATACCGGGATATGGCTACACCTTC
few	TRBV7-2	TRBJ2-3	TRBD2	CASSRTSGGINTQYF	TGTGCCAGCAGCCGGACTAGCGGGGGGATCAATACGCAGTATTTT
few	TRBV28	TRBJ1-5	NA	CASSIISNQPQHF	TGTGCCAGCAGTATAATTAGCAATCAGCCCCAGCATTTT